These T cell receptor beta chains were read from a single sample in a study of blood T cells in healthy people across ages. From the 5' RACE reads, TCRdb called clonotypes with MiXCR, one entry per CDR3 protein. The sample has about 840,000 distinct CDR3 sequences, approximately 32% seen once. The same data also contributed to another study, on T cells of mothers and their children.

Source material: blood. Receptor source: a woman aged 35 to 49 in good health. Each CDR3 is given with its conserved first and last residue. A D gene is named only where the DNA matches it firmly. Clone size is stated in some rows and not others, as once, few, many or a class when expanded.

d_call: NA
j_call: TRBJ1-5
v_call: TRBV7-9
cdr3_length: 15
clone_size: many
cdr3_nt: TGTGCCAGCAGCTTAAACGACTGGACGAATCAGCCCCAGCATTTT
cdr3_aa: CASSLNDWTNQPQHF

d_call: NA
j_call: TRBJ2-5
v_call: TRBV7-2
cdr3_length: 12
clone_size: few
cdr3_nt: TGTGCCAGCAGCACCTGTCGAGAGACCCAGTACTTC
cdr3_aa: CASSTCRETQYF

d_call: NA
j_call: TRBJ1-2
v_call: TRBV27
cdr3_length: 15
clone_size: many
cdr3_nt: TGTGCCAGCAGTTCCCAGGGGACCTACAACTATGGCTACACCTTC
cdr3_aa: CASSSQGTYNYGYTF

d_call: NA
j_call: TRBJ1-4
v_call: TRBV7-2
cdr3_length: 15
clone_size: NA
cdr3_nt: TGTGCCAGCAGCTTTTCCCCGCTCTCGGGGGAAAAACTGTTTTTT
cdr3_aa: CASSFSPLSGEKLFF

d_call: NA
j_call: TRBJ2-1
v_call: TRBV7-2
cdr3_length: 13
clone_size: few
cdr3_nt: TGTGCCAGCAGCTACAGGGTTTCGGATGAGCAGTTCTTC
cdr3_aa: CASSYRVSDEQFF

d_call: TRBD2
j_call: TRBJ2-3
v_call: TRBV5-8
cdr3_length: 18
clone_size: few
cdr3_nt: TGTGCCAGCACCCCACTACCGCTAGCGGGGTTGCCCACAGATACGCAGTATTTT
cdr3_aa: CASTPLPLAGLPTDTQYF

d_call: TRBD1
j_call: TRBJ2-1
v_call: TRBV5-1
cdr3_length: 15
clone_size: NA
cdr3_nt: TGCGCCAGCAGACTCCGGGACAGGGTAATTAATGAGCAGTTCTTC
cdr3_aa: CASRLRDRVINEQFF

d_call: NA
j_call: TRBJ2-7
v_call: TRBV6-1
cdr3_length: 12
clone_size: NA
cdr3_nt: TGTGCCAGCAGAGTAGGGATCTACGAGCAGTACTTC
cdr3_aa: CASRVGIYEQYF

d_call: TRBD2
j_call: TRBJ2-5
v_call: TRBV20-1
cdr3_length: 15
clone_size: many
cdr3_nt: TGCAGTGCTAGTCGTCTAGCGGGGGGGCTCGAGACCCAGTACTTC
cdr3_aa: CSASRLAGGLETQYF

d_call: NA
j_call: TRBJ1-1
v_call: TRBV20-1
cdr3_length: 12
clone_size: many
cdr3_nt: TGCAGTGCTAGAGAGGGGAACACTGAAGCTTTCTTT
cdr3_aa: CSAREGNTEAFF

d_call: NA
j_call: TRBJ2-6
v_call: TRBV24-1
cdr3_length: 18
clone_size: many
cdr3_nt: TGTGCCACCAGTGATTCAGAGGCGCCGAACTCTGGGGCCAACGTCCTGACTTTC
cdr3_aa: CATSDSEAPNSGANVLTF

d_call: NA
j_call: TRBJ2-1
v_call: TRBV6-2/TRBV6-3
cdr3_length: 15
clone_size: many
cdr3_nt: TGTGCCAGCAGATGGACAGAAACATCCTACAATGAGCAGTTCTTC
cdr3_aa: CASRWTETSYNEQFF

d_call: TRBD1
j_call: TRBJ2-3
v_call: TRBV11-2
cdr3_length: 15
clone_size: NA
cdr3_nt: TGTGCCAGCAGCTTTGGACAGGGACCCACAGATACGCAGTATTTT
cdr3_aa: CASSFGQGPTDTQYF

d_call: NA
j_call: TRBJ1-1
v_call: TRBV28
cdr3_length: 10
clone_size: NA
cdr3_nt: TGTGCCACCCGGGATACTGAAGCTTTCTTT
cdr3_aa: CATRDTEAFF

d_call: TRBD1
j_call: TRBJ1-2
v_call: TRBV5-8
cdr3_length: 14
clone_size: NA
cdr3_nt: TGTGCCAGCAGATTAAACAGGGGATCCTATGGCTACACCTTC
cdr3_aa: CASRLNRGSYGYTF

d_call: NA
j_call: TRBJ1-5
v_call: TRBV28
cdr3_length: 15
clone_size: NA
cdr3_nt: TGTGCCAGCAGTTTACAGGGGTATAGCAATCAGCCCCAGCATTTT
cdr3_aa: CASSLQGYSNQPQHF

d_call: NA
j_call: TRBJ1-3
v_call: TRBV14
cdr3_length: 14
clone_size: NA
cdr3_nt: TGTGCCAGCAGCCCGTACCGCTCTGGAAACACCATATATTTT
cdr3_aa: CASSPYRSGNTIYF

d_call: NA
j_call: TRBJ2-2
v_call: TRBV7-8
cdr3_length: 15
clone_size: NA
cdr3_nt: TGTGCCAGCAGCCTCAGTCCAGCAAACACCGGGGAGCTGTTTTTT
cdr3_aa: CASSLSPANTGELFF

d_call: NA
j_call: TRBJ1-2
v_call: TRBV5-1
cdr3_length: 15
clone_size: few
cdr3_nt: TGCGCCAGCAGCTGGGGCGCGGGGGAAGCCTATGGCTACACCTTC
cdr3_aa: CASSWGAGEAYGYTF

d_call: NA
j_call: TRBJ2-7
v_call: TRBV20-1
cdr3_length: 10
clone_size: few
cdr3_nt: TGCAGTGCTAGTAATTACGAGCAGTACTTC
cdr3_aa: CSASNYEQYF

d_call: NA
j_call: TRBJ1-1
v_call: TRBV5-1
cdr3_length: 12
clone_size: few
cdr3_nt: TGCGCCAGCAGCTTGGGGGCTTATGAAGCTTTCTTT
cdr3_aa: CASSLGAYEAFF

d_call: NA
j_call: TRBJ1-1
v_call: TRBV12-3/TRBV12-4
cdr3_length: 15
clone_size: NA
cdr3_nt: TGTGCCAGCAGTTTAGCGCGGGTGCGGGAAACTGAAGCTTTCTTT
cdr3_aa: CASSLARVRETEAFF

d_call: NA
j_call: TRBJ2-2
v_call: TRBV29-1
cdr3_length: 16
clone_size: NA
cdr3_nt: TGCAGCGTGGGGCCGATACAGGGTTCGAACACCGGGGAGCTGTTTTTT
cdr3_aa: CSVGPIQGSNTGELFF

d_call: TRBD1
j_call: TRBJ1-2
v_call: TRBV11-2
cdr3_length: 15
clone_size: NA
cdr3_nt: TGTGCCAGCAGCTTGTCCGACAGGGTGGGCTATGGCTACACCTTC
cdr3_aa: CASSLSDRVGYGYTF

d_call: TRBD2
j_call: TRBJ2-3
v_call: TRBV20-1
cdr3_length: 18
clone_size: NA
cdr3_nt: TGCAGTGCCGATACGGCTAGCGGGGGCTTCGGAGGGGCAGATACGCAGTATTTT
cdr3_aa: CSADTASGGFGGADTQYF

d_call: TRBD2
j_call: TRBJ2-3
v_call: TRBV29-1
cdr3_length: 16
clone_size: NA
cdr3_nt: TGCAGCGTTGAAGGGGAAGCGGGGGGCCTAGCAGATACGCAGTATTTT
cdr3_aa: CSVEGEAGGLADTQYF

d_call: TRBD1
j_call: TRBJ1-5
v_call: TRBV20-1
cdr3_length: 15
clone_size: many
cdr3_nt: TGCAGTGCGAACCGCCAGACAGGGTTGGGTCAGCCCCAGCATTTT
cdr3_aa: CSANRQTGLGQPQHF

d_call: NA
j_call: TRBJ2-3
v_call: TRBV7-7
cdr3_length: 14
clone_size: many
cdr3_nt: TGCGCCAGCAGCTTGGGAGTGGGCACAGATACGCAGTATTTT
cdr3_aa: CASSLGVGTDTQYF